A single sample gave rise to the 27 T cell receptor beta chains below, sequenced in a study of T cells in Graves' hyperthyroidism and ophthalmopathy (dated by TCRdb to the late 2010s). Library method: multiplex PCR. The sequencing machine was an Illumina HiSeq 2000. The TCR beta CDR3 regions were amplified from the RNA transcripts. The TCR CDR3 was subjected to a first round of RT-PCR using the HTBI primer set and the Qiagen OneStep RT-PCR kit. The public reads were reprocessed in TCRdb via fastp at Q25 and MiXCR, keeping in-frame beta chains. Rows with one shared CDR3 protein collapse into an entry with the most common genes and DNA. Counted in this sample were around 540,000 distinct CDR3 sequences; about 16% of them appeared once. The ten largest clonotypes hold 29% of the sample. Sequencing used blood. The receptors derive from a woman in her thirties with Graves' ophthalmopathy.

V and J are TRBV6-2 or TRBV6-3 and TRBJ2-2, with 8 bases lining up with TRBD2. The CDR3 contains 16 residues. The trim removed 0 bases at V and 5 bases at J, leaving 5 bases unmatched. Germline CDR1 is MNHEY and CDR2 is SVGEGT. The CDR3 DNA reads as TGTGCCAGCAGTTACTCTATAGCGGGAAAAACCGGGGAGCTGTTTTTT. Its translation is CASSYSIAGKTGELFF.

Ten or more counts support this clonotype. One end of the junction does not line up with germline, which may come from a read error. The chain recombines TRBV20-1 with TRBJ1-5; 10 bases match TRBD1. The length of the CDR3 is 11 residues. Germline CDR1 is DFQATT and CDR2 is SNEGSKA (reference sequence). Written as DNA, the CDR3 is TGCAGTGCTAGGATCGGGACAGGGGTAAATTTT. Translation gives CSARIGTGVNF.

This clonotype was counted between two and nine times. V usage is TRBV9 and J usage is TRBJ2-1; 9 bases are shared with TRBD2. With V trimmed by 3 bases and J by 6 bases, 4 bases remained unmatched. The length of the CDR3 is 14 residues. From germline, CDR1 is SGDLS and CDR2 YYNGEE. The CDR3 sequence: CASSDPSGINEQFF. CDR3 DNA: TGTGCCAGCAGCGACCCTAGCGGGATCAATGAGCAGTTCTTC. Complete variable domain (other parts from reference TRBV9 and TRBJ2-1): DSGVTQTPKHLITATGQRVTLRCSPRSGDLSVYWYQQSLDQGLQFLIQYYNGEERAKGNILERFSAQQFPDLHSELNLSSLELGDSALYFCASSDPSGINEQFFGPGTRLTVL.

This clonotype came up a few times. Germline and junction disagree at one end, which may indicate a read error. The chain is built from TRBV4-3 and TRBJ1-1; maybe TRBD1 (5 bases). Per germline, CDR1 LGHNA and CDR2 YSLEER. The CDR3 is 14 amino acids. The CDR3 is CASSPRRDYTKAFF. CDR3 nucleotide sequence: TGCGCCAGCAGCCCCCGCAGGGATTACACTAAAGCTTTCTTT.

The V and J genes are TRBV7-9 and TRBJ1-4; TRBD1 aligns across 7 bases. Germline V gene lookup returns CDR1 SEHNR and CDR2 FQNEAQ (reference sequence). Trimming cost V 6 bases and J 3 bases; bases outside gene matches: 7. This CDR3 has 15 residues. Written as DNA, the CDR3 is TGTGCCAGCAGTATGAAGGGGGCTGCTAATGAAAAACTGTTTTTT. The encoded protein is CASSMKGAANEKLFF.

The table lists this clonotype with many counts. This chain joins TRBV20-1 and TRBJ2-5, with 10 bases matching TRBD2. Germline trimming cut 3 bases from V and 2 bases from J; bases unmatched to any gene: 3. The germline gives CDR1 DFQATT, CDR2 SNEGSKA (reference sequence). The CDR3 runs 14 residues. CDR3 amino acids: CSARRAGGQETQYF. In DNA form, the CDR3 reads TGCAGTGCTAGGAGAGCGGGGGGGCAAGAGACCCAGTACTTC.

The chain employs TRBV9 and TRBJ2-3; D perhaps matches TRBD2 (6 bases). Trimming cost V 3 bases and J 0 bases, with 14 bases left between them. This CDR3 spans 16 amino acids. Germline values: CDR1 SGDLS, CDR2 YYNGEE. CDR3: CASSGNSGASTDTQYF. In DNA, the CDR3 is TGTGCCAGCAGCGGAAATAGCGGAGCTAGCACAGATACGCAGTATTTT. The whole variable domain, remainder taken from reference TRBV9 and TRBJ2-3, is DSGVTQTPKHLITATGQRVTLRCSPRSGDLSVYWYQQSLDQGLQFLIQYYNGEERAKGNILERFSAQQFPDLHSELNLSSLELGDSALYFCASSGNSGASTDTQYFGPGTRLTVL.

At least ten counts were recorded for this clonotype. The V gene is TRBV28, the J gene TRBJ2-7, with TRBD1 matching 7 bases. Germline V gene sequence: CDR1 MDHEN, CDR2 SYDVKM. The CDR3 extends over 14 amino acids. Trimming at V came to 3 bases and at J to 5 bases, leaving 7 bases not matched to a gene. The CDR3 nucleotides are TGTGCCAGCAGTTTGACAGGGAACTACAACGAGCAGTACTTC. Translation gives CASSLTGNYNEQYF. Full variable domain (outside the CDR3, taken from reference TRBV28 and TRBJ2-7): DVKVTQSSRYLVKRTGEKVFLECVQDMDHENMFWYRQDPGLGLRLIYFSYDVKMKEKGDIPEGYSVSREKKERFSLILESASTNQTSMYLCASSLTGNYNEQYFGPGTRLTVT.

This clonotype was seen many times. The chain uses TRBV28 and TRBJ2-7, with 7 bases identical to TRBD1. CDR1 and CDR2 (germline): MDHEN, SYDVKM. The CDR3 is 13 amino acids. V lost 4 bases, J lost 4 bases, and 4 bases stayed unmatched. CDR3 residues: CASSSGDSYEQYF. CDR3 bases: TGTGCCAGCAGTTCTGGGGACAGTTACGAGCAGTACTTC. The complete variable domain, with remaining parts taken from reference TRBV28 and TRBJ2-7, reads DVKVTQSSRYLVKRTGEKVFLECVQDMDHENMFWYRQDPGLGLRLIYFSYDVKMKEKGDIPEGYSVSREKKERFSLILESASTNQTSMYLCASSSGDSYEQYFGPGTRLTVT.

In its sample, this clonotype was seen many times. The chain combines TRBV5-1 with TRBJ2-1; TRBD2 aligns across 11 bases. Germline-derived CDR1 and CDR2 are SGHRS and YFSETQ. CDR3 size: 15 residues. Trimming took 2 bases from V and 6 from J; bases not matched to a gene: 4. The CDR3 region is CASSLTGTSGNEQFF. The CDR3 DNA sequence: TGCGCCAGCAGCTTAACCGGGACTAGCGGCAATGAGCAGTTCTTC.

This clonotype has ten or more counts. The CDR3 sequence: CASSESTYEQYF. CDR3 coding DNA: TGTGCCAGCAGTGAAAGCACCTACGAGCAGTACTTC. The gene calls are TRBV2 and TRBJ2-7; D is unclear. Trimming took 2 bases from V and 2 from J, leaving 4 bases between them. CDR1 is SNHLY, CDR2 FYNNEI, per germline. This CDR3 contains 12 residues. Full variable domain (rest looked up from reference TRBV2 and TRBJ2-7): EPEVTQTPSHQVTQMGQEVILRCVPISNHLYFYWYRQILGQKVEFLVSFYNNEISEKSEIFDDQFSVERPDGSNFTLKIRSTKLEDSAMYFCASSESTYEQYFGPGTRLTVT.

This chain connects TRBV12-3 or TRBV12-4 to TRBJ1-2; D unclear. V was clipped by 5 bases and J by 3 bases, with 16 bases between them. This CDR3 comprises 15 residues. CDR3 coding DNA: TGTGCCAGCAGTGCCGAGGCCGACTCATACTATGGCTACACCTTC. Translating it yields CASSAEADSYYGYTF.

This clonotype was counted ten times or more. The J gene is TRBJ2-3, the V gene TRBV3-1, with 15 bases identical to TRBD2. Per the germline V gene, CDR1 is LGHDT and CDR2 is YNNKEL (reference sequence). Trimming at V came to 6 bases and at J to 1 base, leaving 14 bases not matched to a gene. This CDR3 has 20 amino acids. The CDR3 region has the DNA TGTGCCAGCAGGCTACAGGGTGGGGGACTAGCGGGAGGCCGCACAGATACGCAGTATTTT. This encodes CASRLQGGGLAGGRTDTQYF.

This clonotype was picked up one time. V is TRBV15 and J is TRBJ2-1; the match to TRBD2 covers 9 bases. The CDR3 has 15 residues. Germline V CDR1 and CDR2: LNHNV, YYDKDF (reference sequence). V shed 3 bases and J 9 bases; nucleotides not matched to a gene: 9. CDR3 sequence reads: CATSRSAGGPPEQFF. In nucleotides, the CDR3 is TGTGCCACCAGCAGGTCGGCGGGAGGGCCTCCTGAGCAGTTCTTC.

This clonotype was seen at least ten times. The rearrangement joins TRBV15 to TRBJ2-1; TRBD2 matches 7 bases. This CDR3 region has 12 residues. V trimming: 5 bases; J trimming: 7 bases; junction bases outside the gene matches: 2. Germline lookup yields CDR1 LNHNV and CDR2 YYDKDF (reference sequence). CDR3 coding DNA: TGTGCCACCAGCGTGCGGGAGAATGAGCAGTTCTTC. Protein sequence: CATSVRENEQFF.

This clonotype has at least ten counts. The V gene is TRBV7-2, the J gene TRBJ2-3; perhaps TRBD1 as D (5 bases). The V and J ends lost 0 bases and 7 bases respectively, with 14 bases between them. Per germline, CDR1 SGHTA and CDR2 FQGNSA. The CDR3 covers 15 residues. CDR3 sequence: CASSLARSNRNTQYF. DNA of the CDR3: TGTGCCAGCAGCTTAGCGCGATCGAACAGGAATACGCAGTATTTT.

This clonotype was seen at least ten times. The gene calls are TRBV30 and TRBJ2-7; D perhaps matches TRBD1 (6 bases). Looked up from germline, CDR1 is GTSNPN and CDR2 is SVGIG (reference sequence). The CDR3 spans 14 residues. V gave up 3 bases and J gave up 2 bases, with 14 bases separating them. The CDR3 DNA is TGTGCCTGGAGGTTCAGGGACACTCCCTACGAGCAGTACTTC. Translated: CAWRFRDTPYEQYF.

This clonotype was recorded a few times. One junction end disagrees with the germline gene, perhaps due to a read error. The rearrangement joins TRBV12-3 or TRBV12-4 to TRBJ2-1, with 10 bases fitting TRBD2. This CDR3 region has 16 residues. For the CDR3, the DNA is TGTGCCAGCAGTTTAAGCGGGAGGGCTTCCTACAATGAGCAGCTCTTC. Translated, it gives CASSLSGRASYNEQLF.

This clonotype was recorded a few times. V usage is TRBV7-9 and J usage is TRBJ1-6; 10 nucleotides align to TRBD1. The CDR3 extends over 15 amino acids. Trimming cost V 5 bases and J 8 bases; bases outside gene matches: 6. CDR1 and CDR2 (germline): SEHNR, FQNEAQ (reference sequence). This CDR3 reads CASSVGDRGDSPLHF. In nucleotides, the CDR3 is TGTGCCAGCAGCGTAGGGGACAGGGGTGATTCACCCCTCCACTTT.

This clonotype was detected only a few times. The chain combines TRBV29-1 with TRBJ1-2; TRBD1 matches at 9 bases. CDR1 and CDR2 from the germline V gene are SQVTM and ANQGSEA. Unmatched junction bases numbered 10, after V lost 5 bases and J lost 6 bases. The CDR3 runs 14 residues. The CDR3: CSVTKQGASDGYTF. CDR3 DNA: TGCAGCGTTACTAAACAGGGGGCGTCGGATGGCTACACCTTC.

The gene calls are TRBV28 and TRBJ2-4; D is possibly TRBD2 (5 bases). The CDR3 has 15 amino acids. Germline V CDR1 and CDR2: MDHEN, SYDVKM. Between the trimmed V and J ends, which lost 2 bases and 1 base, there was a span of 9 bases. Here the CDR3 DNA reads TGTGCCAGCAGTTTACGGGATTTCGCCAAAAACATTCAGTACTTC. Translated: CASSLRDFAKNIQYF.

This clonotype came up many times. The chain employs TRBV7-9 and TRBJ2-7; 9 positions agree with TRBD1. The CDR3 sequence is 13 residues long. V shed 10 bases, J shed 2 bases, and the junction held 6 bases outside the gene matches. Germline V gives CDR1 SEHNR, CDR2 FQNEAQ (reference sequence). DNA of the CDR3: TGTGCCATCGGGACAGGGACAGCCTACGAGCAGTACTTC. Amino acid sequence: CAIGTGTAYEQYF.

V and J are TRBV7-9 and TRBJ2-1, with a possible D match to TRBD1 (6 bases). Trimming cost V 7 bases and J 7 bases, with 20 bases left between them. CDR3 length equals 15 residues. Germline CDR1 SEHNR, CDR2 FQNEAQ (reference sequence). CDR3 residues: CASNVQGWGQNEQFF. Here the CDR3 DNA reads TGTGCCAGCAACGTACAGGGATGGGGCCAGAATGAGCAGTTCTTC.

This clonotype was seen a few times. This chain connects TRBV6-1 to TRBJ1-4, with unresolved D. The CDR3 runs 16 residues. V lost 7 bases, J lost 4 bases, and 19 bases lay in between. Germline values: CDR1 MNHNS, CDR2 SASEGT. The CDR3: CASKRPPGTNNEKLFF. Written as DNA, the CDR3 is TGTGCCAGCAAAAGGCCACCCGGAACTAATAATGAAAAACTGTTTTTT.

About this clonotype itself: A much larger clone lies a single base off, so this may be a read error. The V call is TRBV7-2, the J call TRBJ2-7; D is possibly TRBD2 (6 bases). The germline V gene encodes CDR1 SGHTA and CDR2 FQGNSA. V lost 8 bases to trimming and J lost 4 bases, with 21 bases between them. There are 15 residues in the CDR3. In nucleotides, the CDR3 is TGTGCCAGCGGGACCCCCTCCGGGACTCAATACGAGCAGTACTTC. Translated: CASGTPSGTQYEQYF.

This clonotype was seen repeatedly, ten times or more. The chain is built from TRBV6-2 or TRBV6-3 and TRBJ2-1; 7 positions match TRBD2. The CDR3 is 19 amino acids. Germline-derived CDR1 and CDR2 are MNHEY and SVGEGT. V shed 5 bases and J 2 bases; nucleotides not matched to a gene: 18. The chain's CDR3 is CASSRVVSSGPSPYNEQFF. The DNA for the CDR3 is TGTGCCAGCAGTCGAGTAGTTTCTAGCGGCCCCTCCCCCTACAATGAGCAGTTCTTC.

This clonotype showed up many times. This chain's CDR3 is CASSEDGTSGIYEQYF. The CDR3 DNA reads as TGTGCCAGCAGCGAGGACGGGACTAGCGGGATTTACGAGCAGTACTTC. The chain employs TRBV7-2 and TRBJ2-7; 13 nucleotides agree with TRBD2. Unmatched junction bases numbered 8, after V lost 5 bases and J lost 4 bases. This CDR3 region has 16 residues. The germline V gene encodes CDR1 SGHTA and CDR2 FQGNSA.